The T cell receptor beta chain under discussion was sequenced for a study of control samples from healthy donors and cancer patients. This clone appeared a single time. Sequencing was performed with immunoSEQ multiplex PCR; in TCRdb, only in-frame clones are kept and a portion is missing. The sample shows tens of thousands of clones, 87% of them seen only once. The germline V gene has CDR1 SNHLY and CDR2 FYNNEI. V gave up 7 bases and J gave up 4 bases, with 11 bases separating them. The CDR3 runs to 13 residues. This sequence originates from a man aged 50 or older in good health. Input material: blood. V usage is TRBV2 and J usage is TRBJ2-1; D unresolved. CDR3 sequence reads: CASKNNTYNEQFF. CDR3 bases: TGTGCCAGCAAGAACAACACATACAATGAGCAGTTCTTC. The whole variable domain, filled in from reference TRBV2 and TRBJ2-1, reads EPEVTQTPSHQVTQMGQEVILRCVPISNHLYFYWYRQILGQKVEFLVSFYNNEISEKSEIFDDQFSVERPDGSNFTLKIRSTKLEDSAMYFCASKNNTYNEQFFGPGTRLTVL.